This T cell receptor beta chain stems from a study of T cells after yellow fever vaccination. General study results and limits: Researchers cautioned that FACS-sorted repertoires could harbor abundant clonotypes contaminating from the bulk population.

About this clonotype: Its antigen is undetermined.

TCR cDNA, made by 5'RACE template switching, carried an added universal primer site and UMIs. One entry per CDR3 protein, called by TCRdb with MiXCR from the 5' RACE reads. The table lists 340,000 or so distinct CDR3 sequences, approximately 12% of them singletons. This CDR3 is 11 amino acids long. The V end lost 6 bases, the J end lost 4 bases, and 6 bases lay between the germline ends. The V gene's germline CDR1 is MNHEY and CDR2 SVGAGI. The rearrangement joins TRBV6-5 to TRBJ2-5; D ambiguous. This sample comprised CD4+ T cells sorted from PBMCs, obtained 15 days after the yellow fever booster vaccination. The TCR originated in a man aged 18 to 30 who received the YFV17D yellow fever vaccine. The DNA of the CDR3 is TGTGCCAGCAGATTGGGAGAGACCCAGTACTTC. Translated, it gives CASRLGETQYF.